The TCR beta chain described here comes from a study of cytomegalovirus exposure and HLA in healthy donors. Here immunoSEQ multiplex PCR was the method, and the copy in TCRdb shows in-frame clones only, minus some. The table shows approximately 46,000 clones, with 92% occurring only once. Sample: PBMCs. This sequence originates from a man aged 18 to 35 in good health and CMV-seronegative.

The CDR3 DNA reads TGCGCCAGCAGCAACCCGACAGGGACCTACAATGAGCAGTTCTTC. It is translated as CASSNPTGTYNEQFF. This rearrangement joins TRBV5-1 to TRBJ2-1, with 7 bases lining up with TRBD1. J gave up 2 bases and V 4 bases, and 6 bases lay outside the gene matches. Germline V gene lookup returns CDR1 SGHRS and CDR2 YFSETQ. The length of the CDR3 is 15 residues.